One sample yielded the 28 T cell receptor beta chains listed below, sequenced in a study of blood T cell repertoires in COVID-19. Profiling relied on immunoSEQ multiplex PCR, and the TCRdb table lists in-frame clones only, not all of them. The sample has fewer than 300,000 clones, approximately 83% seen once. The sequenced sample consisted of peripheral blood. These receptors came from a person aged 70 to 79 with COVID-19, enrolled during active disease.

V gene TRBV12-3 or TRBV12-4 combines with J gene TRBJ1-1, with a tentative D call TRBD1 (6 bases). Trimming took 6 bases from V and 1 from J, leaving 9 bases between them. This CDR3 has 13 residues. The CDR3 loop is CASSWTENTEAFF. Written as DNA, the CDR3 is TGTGCCAGCAGCTGGACAGAGAACACTGAAGCTTTCTTT.

This clone was detected once. This chain links TRBV6-4 with TRBJ2-1, with a tentative D call TRBD1 (5 bases). This CDR3 region has 17 residues. V was cut by 6 bases and J by 7 bases, with 25 bases left in between. Germline-derived CDR1 and CDR2 are MRHNA and SNTAGT. DNA for the CDR3: TGTGCCAGCAGCCCTTCCCCCGTGGGGCGGAGTGTGAATGAGCAGTTCTTC. Translating gives CASSPSPVGRSVNEQFF.

This chain joins TRBV7-2 and TRBJ1-1; D is ambiguous. V was clipped by 2 bases and J by 1 base, with 11 bases between them. The CDR3 runs 15 residues. Per germline, CDR1 SGHTA and CDR2 FQGNSA. The CDR3 region is CASSLLLGRNTEAFF. CDR3 coding DNA: TGTGCCAGCAGCTTACTTCTGGGGAGGAACACTGAAGCTTTCTTT.

In this sample, this clone turned up a few times. CDR3 sequence reads: CASSLGQGGYEQYF. In DNA form, the CDR3 reads TGTGCCAGCTCACTAGGACAGGGGGGCTACGAGCAGTACTTC. This chain uses TRBV18 with TRBJ2-7; 10 nucleotides agree with TRBD1. Germline V gives CDR1 KGHSH, CDR2 LQKENI. Unmatched junction bases numbered 3, after V lost 4 bases and J lost 3 bases. The CDR3 has 14 amino acids.

V gene TRBV3-1 (or the pseudogene TRBV3-2) combines with J gene TRBJ1-3; TRBD1 aligns across 9 bases. This CDR3 is 15 amino acids long. With 4 bases clipped from V and 2 bases from J, the junction kept 3 bases outside the gene matches. Germline CDR1 LGHDT, CDR2 YNNKEL (reference sequence). The CDR3 is CASSLRQGAGNTIYF. The CDR3 DNA follows: TGTGCCAGCAGCCTCCGACAGGGGGCTGGAAACACCATATATTTT.

The chain carries TRBV6-2 or TRBV6-3 and TRBJ1-5; D might be TRBD1 (5 bases). The CDR3 loop spans 14 amino acids. Germline CDR1 reads MNHEY; CDR2 reads SVGEGT. Trimming stripped 5 bases from V and 4 bases from J, with 12 bases between. The CDR3 nucleotides read TGTGCCAGCAGTATGGGGGGAGGAAATCAGCCCCAGCATTTT. This codes for CASSMGGGNQPQHF.

This clone was detected a few times. The V and J genes are TRBV2 and TRBJ2-1; D is unresolved. This CDR3 has 12 amino acids. Trimming shortened V by 7 bases and J by 3 bases, and 7 bases separated the two germline ends. Per the germline V gene, CDR1 is SNHLY and CDR2 is FYNNEI. DNA of the CDR3: TGTGCCAGCACAGGCCGCTACAATGAGCAGTTCTTC. Protein sequence: CASTGRYNEQFF.

Comments on this clone: This sample also contains other DNA sequences that code for the same CDR3. The CDR3 nucleotides read TGTGCCAGTAGTATTCGGGAGACCCAGTACTTC. Its translation is CASSIRETQYF. This chain joins TRBV19 and TRBJ2-5, with no clear D. The V and J ends lost 3 bases and 5 bases respectively, with 4 bases between them. Per germline, CDR1 LNHDA and CDR2 SQIVND (reference sequence). CDR3 length equals 11 residues.

The chain carries TRBV4-3 and TRBJ2-3, with D possibly TRBD1 on 5 matching bases. This CDR3 spans 13 amino acids. The ends were cut back, 5 bases at V and 4 bases at J, with 10 bases in the middle. Germline V gene lookup returns CDR1 LGHNA and CDR2 YSLEER. The CDR3 spells CASSDSSPDTQYF. The DNA for the CDR3 is TGCGCCAGCAGCGACAGCTCCCCAGATACGCAGTATTTT.

This clone was detected once. As DNA, the CDR3 is TGCGCCAGCAGCCCGGGACTAGGGGGGTTCAATGAGCAGTTCTTC. Amino acid sequence: CASSPGLGGFNEQFF. This chain joins TRBV5-1 and TRBJ2-1; 8 bases match TRBD2. V dropped 4 bases and J dropped 6; count of bases not matched to a gene: 9. This CDR3 has 15 residues. Per the germline V gene, CDR1 is SGHRS and CDR2 is YFSETQ.

The chain joins TRBV7-2 to TRBJ1-1; 9 bases fit TRBD1. V lost 5 bases, J lost 8 bases, and 12 bases stayed unmatched. The germline gives CDR1 SGHTA, CDR2 FQGNSA. The CDR3 contains 15 residues. The DNA for the CDR3 is TGTGCCAGCAGCCAGGGCGGGACAGGGAGGTGGGAAGCTTTCTTT. This encodes CASSQGGTGRWEAFF.

The V gene is TRBV7-3, the J gene TRBJ2-1; the match to TRBD2 covers 9 bases. This CDR3 region has 15 residues. J gave up 9 bases and V 2 bases, and 8 bases lay outside the gene matches. The V gene's germline CDR1 is SGHTA and CDR2 FQGTGA. CDR3 sequence (DNA): TGTGCCAGCAGCTTAGCCGGGACTAGCTCCGGTGAGCAGTTCTTC. This translates into CASSLAGTSSGEQFF.

The rearrangement links TRBV28 to TRBJ1-2; D is uncertain. The CDR3 runs 13 residues. CDR1 is MDHEN, CDR2 SYDVKM, per germline. The V gene lost 3 bases and the J gene lost 8 bases, with 13 bases spanning the gap. CDR3 protein: CASSFSGFYGYTF. The CDR3 DNA reads TGTGCCAGCAGTTTCTCAGGATTCTACGGCTACACCTTC.

This clone showed up just once. The gene calls are TRBV5-6 and TRBJ2-5, with D tentatively TRBD1 (6 bases). The length of the CDR3 is 13 residues. V lost 3 bases and J 5 bases, leaving 11 bases between the germline ends. Germline CDR1 reads SGHDT; CDR2 reads YYEEEE. Written as DNA, the CDR3 is TGTGCCAGCAGCTCTCTGGGGGCGGAGACCCAGTACTTC. This encodes CASSSLGAETQYF.

The V call is TRBV28, the J call TRBJ1-1; TRBD1 is a possible D gene (6 bases). V lost 0 bases to trimming and J lost 2 bases, with 7 bases between them. Germline assignment: CDR1 MDHEN and CDR2 SYDVKM. The CDR3 spans 14 residues. CDR3 in DNA: TGTGCCAGCAGTTTATGGACAGGAAACACTGAAGCTTTCTTT. Encoded protein: CASSLWTGNTEAFF.

The chain links TRBV6-4 to TRBJ2-2; D unclear. The CDR3 sequence is 14 residues long. Trimming took off 6 bases at V and 2 bases at J, with 10 bases between the two ends. Germline loops: CDR1 MRHNA, CDR2 SNTAGT. CDR3 region: CASRALVNTGELFF. CDR3 in DNA: TGTGCCAGCAGGGCCCTAGTAAACACCGGGGAGCTGTTTTTT.

The V gene is TRBV21-1, the J gene TRBJ2-7; the DNA was not used to check the table's D call, TRBD1. TRBV21-1 is a pseudogene locus. This CDR3 is 14 amino acids long. The CDR3: CASLPRQDTYEQYF. The CDR3 region has the DNA TGTGCCAGCCTGCCTCGACAGGACACCTACGAGCAGTACTTC.

The table lists this clone with a count of one. This sequence joins TRBV19 and TRBJ1-1, with D maybe TRBD1 (6 bases). The CDR3 runs 13 residues. Germline V gives CDR1 LNHDA, CDR2 SQIVND (reference sequence). The ends were cut back, 10 bases at V and 2 bases at J, with 14 bases in the middle. The CDR3 here is CATRLQGNTEAFF. CDR3 bases: TGTGCCACCAGACTACAGGGAAACACTGAAGCTTTCTTT.

V and J are TRBV19 and TRBJ1-1; 11 bases match TRBD1. The CDR3 covers 14 residues. Germline loops: CDR1 LNHDA, CDR2 SQIVND (reference sequence). V lost 6 bases to trimming and J lost 12 bases; unmatched junction nucleotides: 12. In DNA form, the CDR3 reads TGTGCCAGTAGAGCTGGACAGGGGGCCGGTAAAACTTTCTTT. This gives the protein CASRAGQGAGKTFF.

V is TRBV6-5 and J is TRBJ2-1; TRBD2 matches at 9 bases. The V and J ends lost 6 bases and 6 bases, in that order; junction bases with no gene match: 3. Germline CDR1 reads MNHEY; CDR2 reads SVGAGI. This CDR3 is built from 13 residues. The CDR3 is CASRALAGNEQFF. The CDR3 nucleotides are TGTGCCAGCAGAGCACTAGCGGGCAATGAGCAGTTCTTC.

This chain joins TRBV20-1 and TRBJ1-1; D unclear. The germline V gene encodes CDR1 DFQATT and CDR2 SNEGSKA (reference sequence). The CDR3 sequence is 14 residues long. V lost 3 bases to trimming and J lost 5 bases, with 16 bases between them. The CDR3 DNA reads TGCAGTGCTAGTGAAGGCCGGTGGAGGACTGAAGCTTTCTTT. This encodes CSASEGRWRTEAFF.

In this sample, this clone turned up a few times. This rearrangement joins TRBV6-2 or TRBV6-3 to TRBJ1-4, with 8 bases lining up with TRBD1. V shed 5 bases and J 7 bases; nucleotides not matched to a gene: 3. This CDR3 contains 13 residues. Germline V gene lookup returns CDR1 MNHEY and CDR2 SVGEGT. The CDR3 region is CASSPGGGEKLFF. In DNA, the CDR3 is TGTGCCAGCAGTCCAGGGGGCGGTGAAAAACTGTTTTTT.

The V gene is TRBV19, the J gene TRBJ1-2; 8 bases agree with TRBD1. CDR3 length equals 14 residues. J lost 3 bases, V lost 9 bases, and 9 bases had no gene match. Germline assignment: CDR1 LNHDA and CDR2 SQIVND (reference sequence). The DNA for the CDR3 is TGTGCCAGCCGTGAGGACAGGGCGGACTATGGCTACACCTTC. Translation gives CASREDRADYGYTF.

This chain joins TRBV4-1 and TRBJ1-1, with a possible D match to TRBD1 (6 bases). V was pared by 3 bases and J by 6 bases, with 17 bases between. The CDR3 loop spans 15 amino acids. Looked up from germline, CDR1 is MGHRA and CDR2 is YSYEKL. The CDR3 here is CASSHLGTGNAEAFF. In DNA, the CDR3 is TGCGCCAGCAGCCATTTGGGAACAGGGAATGCTGAAGCTTTCTTT.

This chain uses TRBV4-3 with TRBJ2-3, with 7 bases lining up with TRBD1. The CDR3 is made up of 16 amino acids. V gave up 0 bases and J gave up 2 bases; unmatched junction bases: 5. Germline V gene lookup returns CDR1 LGHNA and CDR2 YSLEER. The CDR3: CASSQDTGVPTDTQYF. Here the CDR3 DNA reads TGCGCCAGCAGCCAAGACACAGGGGTGCCCACAGATACGCAGTATTTT.

The chain combines TRBV19 with TRBJ1-4; D is possibly TRBD1 (6 bases). The CDR3 totals 17 residues. V was pared by 3 bases and J by 6 bases, with 20 bases between. Germline V gene lookup returns CDR1 LNHDA and CDR2 SQIVND (reference sequence). The CDR3 nucleotides are TGTGCCAGTAGTATTACCAACAGGGTACGGATTCATGAAAAACTGTTTTTT. It is translated as CASSITNRVRIHEKLFF.

This clone was picked up one time. V is TRBV5-6 and J is TRBJ2-7; D call uncertain. CDR3 length: 12 residues. V shed 4 bases and J shed 3 bases, with 8 bases lying between them. The germline V gene encodes CDR1 SGHDT and CDR2 YYEEEE. The CDR3 loop reads CASSLDYYEQYF. The CDR3 region has the DNA TGTGCCAGCAGCCTAGATTACTACGAGCAGTACTTC. Full variable domain (remainder filled in from reference TRBV5-6 and TRBJ2-7): DAGVTQSPTHLIKTRGQQVTLRCSPKSGHDTVSWYQQALGQGPQFIFQYYEEEERQRGNFPDRFSGHQFPNYSSELNVNALLLGDSALYLCASSLDYYEQYFGPGTRLTVT.

The chain's CDR3 is CASSLWSDNQPQHF. CDR3 nucleotides: TGTGCCAGCAGCTTATGGTCAGACAATCAGCCCCAGCATTTT. The chain employs TRBV5-8 and TRBJ1-5; no clear D gene. This CDR3 spans 14 amino acids. Germline V gene lookup returns CDR1 SGHTS and CDR2 YDEGEE. The V end was cut by 2 bases, the J end by 3 bases, with 9 bases between.